This T cell receptor beta chain was captured in a study of shared clonotypes between healthy human individuals. The study's findings and limits: Rarefaction exposed incomplete sorted-subset sequencing despite large depth. The study generally estimated greater richness for naive than memory subsets. Clonotype sharing across donors was expected to vary with sequencing depth.

The CDR3 contains 14 residues. In germline, CDR1 is SNHLY, CDR2 FYNNEI. Trimming left V 9 bases short and J 6 bases short, with 18 bases between. As regards this clone: Its target is not known.

Deep-level running was used for the assay. Clones were read by immunoSEQ multiplex PCR, and TCRdb kept only the in-frame ones, dropping some. In the table there are 230,000 or so clones, 60% to 80% of which are singletons. The source material was memory CD4+ T cells sorted from blood. Subset of the sample: CD45RA-negative fraction. The sequence was collected from a man aged 25 to 40 in good health. The V gene is TRBV2, the J gene TRBJ2-1; D is possibly TRBD2 (6 bases). CDR3 DNA sequence: TGTGCCAGGGGCGGTGCAGGGACTTCCAATGAGCAGTTCTTC. It yields the protein CARGGAGTSNEQFF.